This T cell receptor beta chain was documented in a study of neurological immune-mediated disorders. Study results and limitations: TCR clonal expansion peaked in HTLV-1-associated myelopathy patients and was lowest in multiple sclerosis patients.

Time point here: longitudinal time-point 2. Remarks on this clonotype: Its cognate antigen is unknown.

With 10-nucleotide random UMIs included, cDNA was synthesized by 5'RACE. Each sequencing run yielded over 190 million TCR-beta sequences from 15-18 subjects. TCRdb re-derived calls from the 5' RACE reads in MiXCR, one entry per CDR3 protein. The table shows about 80,000 distinct CDR3 sequences, with 5.5% to 6.5% occurring only once. The V gene end was trimmed by 5 bases and the J gene end by 3 bases; junction bases not matched to a gene: 7. This CDR3 has 15 residues. The germline V gene has CDR1 MNHNY and CDR2 SVGAGI (reference sequence). The rearrangement joins TRBV6-6 to TRBJ1-5; TRBD1 aligns across 7 bases. This receptor was taken from a woman aged 55-69 years with multiple sclerosis. The source material was PBMCs. The CDR3 DNA is TGTGCCAGCAGTCCTCCCGGGACAGCCAATCAGCCCCAGCATTTT. Translation gives CASSPPGTANQPQHF.